This T cell receptor (beta chain) was recorded in a study of identical twins. Notes on the study in general: Cord blood's abundant beta clonotypes had fewer insertions, unlike memory repertoires. Possibly, invariant MAIT and iNKT cells partly confounded zero-insertion analyses.

All donors comprised healthy Caucasians. In regard to this clonotype: Its antigen is not identified.

TCRdb called the 5' RACE reads again in MiXCR, with one record for every CDR3 protein. The table has around 680,000 distinct CDR3 sequences, 8.6% seen once. The same data also went into a second study, on yellow fever vaccine responses in identical twins.

The specimen was PBMCs. This TCR was sampled from a woman younger than 35 in good health.

CDR3 in DNA: TGTGCCAGCGATAGCGGGGGGTTCAATGAGCAGTTCTTC. Translated, it gives CASDSGGFNEQFF. This chain links TRBV7-9 with TRBJ2-1, with 10 bases aligning to TRBD2. Germline loops: CDR1 SEHNR, CDR2 FQNEAQ (reference sequence). With V trimmed by 8 bases and J by 6 bases, 4 bases remained unmatched. The length of the CDR3 is 13 residues.